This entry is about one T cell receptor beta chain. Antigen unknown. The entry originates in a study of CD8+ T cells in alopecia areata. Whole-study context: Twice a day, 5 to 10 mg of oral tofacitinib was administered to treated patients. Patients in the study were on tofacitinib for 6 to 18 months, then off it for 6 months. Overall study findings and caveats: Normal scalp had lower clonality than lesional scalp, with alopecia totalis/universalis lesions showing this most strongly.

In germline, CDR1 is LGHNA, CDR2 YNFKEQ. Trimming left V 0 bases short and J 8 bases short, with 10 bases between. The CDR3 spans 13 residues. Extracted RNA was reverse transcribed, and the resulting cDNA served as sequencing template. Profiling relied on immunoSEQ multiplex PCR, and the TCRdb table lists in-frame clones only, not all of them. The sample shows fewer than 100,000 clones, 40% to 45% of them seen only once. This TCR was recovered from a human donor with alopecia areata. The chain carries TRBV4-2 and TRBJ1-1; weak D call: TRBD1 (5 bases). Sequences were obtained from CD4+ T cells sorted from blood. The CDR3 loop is CASSQEDTVEAFF. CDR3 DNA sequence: TGTGCCAGCAGCCAAGAGGACACCGTCGAAGCTTTCTTT.